This T cell receptor (beta chain) stems from a study of blood T cell repertoires in COVID-19. Overall study: Samples representing acute and convalescent COVID-19 were sourced from the United States, Italy and Spain.

Repertoires were generated with immunoSEQ multiplex PCR, while TCRdb's copy carries only in-frame clones and drops some. The sample gives 170,000 or so clones, around 86% of which show up once; more than 7.5% is in the top ten. V was cut by 0 bases and J by 2 bases, with 10 bases left in between. Germline CDR1 SGHTA, CDR2 FQGTGA. This CDR3 spans 15 amino acids. Input material: peripheral blood. The source of this sequence is a woman aged 70-85 years with COVID-19, enrolled during active disease. The gene calls are TRBV7-3 and TRBJ1-1; D call uncertain. CDR3 sequence: CASSLTAGRNTEAFF. CDR3 bases: TGTGCCAGCAGCTTAACGGCGGGGAGAAACACTGAAGCTTTCTTT.